The present T cell receptor beta chain was sequenced within a study of tumor-infiltrating lymphocytes in primary liver carcinoma. Overall study findings and caveats: Blood fell significantly below tumors in its top-250-clone fraction (p = 0.039). Pairs of tumor regions overlapped more than tumor-adjacent and tumor-blood pairs did.

The tissue used was unsorted bulk material of about 19-30 mg. RNA and DNA were co-extracted from it with the AllPrep DNA/RNA mini kit. Through surgical resection, the patients' primary liver carcinoma was treated. This CDR3 is 15 amino acids long. TCR beta cDNA was reverse-transcribed from 450 to 500 ng of total RNA. The reaction used a constant-region primer and ProtoScript II reverse transcriptase. What produced the TCR beta libraries was three nested multiplex PCR rounds using slightly modified ARM-PCR. With TRBV1-TRBV30 forward primers and a C-beta reverse primer, the first two PCR rounds were run for 9 to 10 cycles each. TCRdb independently ran MiXCR on the multiplex PCR reads; one entry per CDR3 protein. This sample has roughly 36,000 distinct CDR3 sequences, with 60% to 80% found just once. As to this clonotype: The antigen is undetermined. At one boundary the junction diverges from the germline segment, which might be a read error.

Input material: tumor-adjacent normal liver tissue. The clonotype was recovered from a man between 40 and 49 years old with primary liver carcinoma and hepatitis B virus infection. This rearrangement joins TRBV12-3 or TRBV12-4 to TRBJ1-5; a weak D match, TRBD1 (5 bases). CDR3 protein: CASTRGTAIDQPQRF. CDR3 DNA sequence: TGTGCGAGCACGCGGGGCACCGCAATAGATCAGCCCCAGCGTTTT.